Shown below are 2 T cell receptor beta chains from a single sample sequenced in a study of OX40 agonist ivuxolimab in advanced cancers. The data were produced by immunoSEQ multiplex PCR, yet TCRdb's version contains in-frame clones alone and is incomplete. The sample shows tens of thousands of clones, roughly 82% of them seen only once. This specimen was CD4+ or CD8+ T cells sorted from blood, taken in a trial of the OX40 agonist ivuxolimab. The receptors were gathered from an adult with an advanced solid tumor such as melanoma, head and neck, liver or kidney cancer.

This chain uses TRBV4-2 with TRBJ1-6, with D perhaps TRBD1 (5 bases). Germline-derived CDR1 and CDR2 are LGHNA and YNFKEQ. Trimming took 9 bases from V and 10 from J, leaving 19 bases between them. The CDR3 runs 14 residues. The CDR3 here is CASTEGNLKSPLHF. The CDR3 coding sequence is TGTGCCAGTACTGAGGGGAATTTAAAATCACCCCTCCACTTT.

This chain uses TRBV7-2 with TRBJ2-5; D unresolved. Deletions cut 6 bases from V and 0 bases from J, with 5 bases between. The CDR3 extends over 12 amino acids. Germline V gene sequence: CDR1 SGHTA, CDR2 FQGNSA. The CDR3 is CASSTYQETQYF. CDR3 in DNA: TGTGCCAGCAGTACCTACCAAGAGACCCAGTACTTC.